This T cell receptor beta chain emerged from a study of Graves' ophthalmopathy and Graves' hyperthyroidism. Study summary: Researchers obtained peripheral blood at initial diagnosis, before any treatment had begun. Study-level points and caveats: With around 88% sensitivity and roughly 77% specificity, a 13-signature model separated ophthalmopathy from stable hyperthyroidism. Sensitivity of roughly 64% and specificity of 72% to 85% were achieved by the model that predicted ophthalmopathy progression.

About this clonotype: Its antigen is currently unknown.

Amplification of the TCR beta CDR3 regions used RNA transcripts (as template). RT-PCR was first run with HTBI primers, then multiplex PCR in a second round. Via MiXCR, TCRdb re-called the multiplex PCR reads, giving one row per CDR3 protein. Here the sample spans about 220,000 distinct CDR3 sequences, 20% to 25% being singletons. The V gene end was trimmed by 6 bases and the J gene end by 4 bases; junction bases not matched to a gene: 6. This CDR3 region has 14 residues. The germline V gene encodes CDR1 DFQATT and CDR2 SNEGSKA (reference sequence). Ophthalmopathy was moderately-to-severely active, CAS at least 3, NOSPECS at least 4, lasting under 3 months.

The TCR comes from a woman between 45 and 60 years old with Graves' ophthalmopathy. The sequenced material came from peripheral blood. This rearrangement joins TRBV20-1 to TRBJ2-7; 13 bases are shared with TRBD2. Here the CDR3 DNA reads TGCAGTGCGCGGACTAGCGGGGGCGTTTACGAGCAGTACTTC. It codes for CSARTSGGVYEQYF.